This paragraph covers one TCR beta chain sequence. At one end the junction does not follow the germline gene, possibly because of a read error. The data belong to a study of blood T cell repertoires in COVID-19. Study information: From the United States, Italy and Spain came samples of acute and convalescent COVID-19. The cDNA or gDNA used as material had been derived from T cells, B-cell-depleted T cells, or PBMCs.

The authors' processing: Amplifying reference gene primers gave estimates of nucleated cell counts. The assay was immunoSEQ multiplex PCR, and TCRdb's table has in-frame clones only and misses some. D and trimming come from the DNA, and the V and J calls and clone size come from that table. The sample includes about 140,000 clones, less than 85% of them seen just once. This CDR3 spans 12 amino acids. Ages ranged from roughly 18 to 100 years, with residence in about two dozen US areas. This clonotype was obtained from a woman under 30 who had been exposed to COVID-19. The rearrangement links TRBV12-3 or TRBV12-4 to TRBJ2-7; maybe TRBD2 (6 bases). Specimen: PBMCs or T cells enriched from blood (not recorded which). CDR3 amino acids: CASSLAAGRQRF. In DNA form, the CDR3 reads TGTGCCAGCAGTTTAGCAGCGGGCAGACAGAGATTC.